This T cell receptor beta chain was recorded in a study of graft-versus-host responses after intestinal transplantation. Overall study: The transplants performed in recipients were multivisceral, liver-intestinal, or isolated intestinal. The study gave all recipients anti-thymocyte globulin induction, then tacrolimus and steroids for three to four years.

This clone was observed once. Its cognate antigen is unknown. Germline CDR1 reads SEHNR; CDR2 reads FQNEAQ (reference sequence). The CDR3 extends over 17 amino acids. V dropped 5 bases and J dropped 9; count of bases not matched to a gene: 20. Study findings and constraints: Individuals carrying graft-donor T cell macrochimerism showed high graft-versus-host to host-versus-graft clonal ratios in allografts. Peak circulating GvH clone levels were associated with early post-transplant HvG declines.

TCRdb's table, derived via immunoSEQ multiplex PCR, lists solely in-frame clones and lacks some. The repertoire holds 85,000 to 100,000 clones, with almost 90% as singletons. The clonotype comes from a human donor who received an intestinal transplant. This specimen consisted of unstimulated CD4+ T cells sorted from spleen or lymph node cells, obtained before intestinal transplant. This rearrangement joins TRBV7-9 to TRBJ2-7; 9 bases line up with TRBD1. The CDR3 is CASSPLGTGSVSSMQYF. The DNA for the CDR3 is TGTGCCAGCAGCCCCCTCGGGACAGGGAGCGTATCCAGCATGCAGTACTTC.